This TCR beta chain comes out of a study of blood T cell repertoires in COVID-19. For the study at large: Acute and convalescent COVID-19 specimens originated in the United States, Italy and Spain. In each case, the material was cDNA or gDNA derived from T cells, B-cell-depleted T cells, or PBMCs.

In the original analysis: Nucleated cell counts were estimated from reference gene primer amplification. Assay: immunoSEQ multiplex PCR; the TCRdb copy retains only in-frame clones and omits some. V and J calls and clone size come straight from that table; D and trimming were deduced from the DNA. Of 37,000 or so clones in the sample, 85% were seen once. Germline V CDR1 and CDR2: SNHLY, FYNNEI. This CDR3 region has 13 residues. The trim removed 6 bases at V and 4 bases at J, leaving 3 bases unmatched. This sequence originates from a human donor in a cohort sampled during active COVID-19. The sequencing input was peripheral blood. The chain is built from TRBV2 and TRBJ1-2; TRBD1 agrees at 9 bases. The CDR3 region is CASRDRGSYGYTF. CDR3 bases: TGTGCCAGCAGAGACAGGGGGAGCTATGGCTACACCTTC.